This paragraph reports one T cell receptor beta chain. What it recognizes is unknown. These data originate in a study of T cell responses to AZD1222 COVID-19 vaccine. Here immunoSEQ multiplex PCR was the method, and the copy in TCRdb shows in-frame clones only, minus some. The profile shows approximately 210,000 clones, approximately 94% of them singletons. V lost 0 bases, J lost 1 base, and 7 bases lay in between. Germline loops: CDR1 SGHRS, CDR2 YFSETQ. This CDR3 is built from 15 residues. Notes on the study in general: Regions 160-218 and 743-854 held dominance among vaccine-associated CD4 TCRs, which spanned spike. The study reported that nearly half of spike-specific TCRs target unmutated variant regions.

The chain uses TRBV5-1 and TRBJ2-2; unclear D gene. The specimen was peripheral blood, collected 28 days after the second dose of the MenACWY control vaccine. The source is an adult who received the MenACWY meningococcal vaccine as a control. The CDR3 DNA is TGCGCCAGCAGCTTGGCACATAAGAACACCGGGGAGCTGTTTTTT. As protein: CASSLAHKNTGELFF.